This T cell receptor beta chain stems from a study of blood T cells in healthy people across ages. Through a sample-barcoded 5' primer and a J-beta primer mix, a second PCR was run for roughly 6 to 12 cycles. Using its own MiXCR run on the 5' RACE reads, TCRdb lists one record per CDR3 protein. The sample comprises 1.5 million to 2 million distinct CDR3 sequences, roughly 52% of which are singletons, and roughly 2.1% rests with the top ten. The CDR3 contains 14 residues. The ends were cut back, 3 bases at V and 7 bases at J, with 15 bases in the middle. Germline lookup yields CDR1 SEHNR and CDR2 FQNEAQ (reference sequence).

The material sequenced was blood. V gene TRBV7-9 combines with J gene TRBJ1-2, with D perhaps TRBD1 (5 bases). This clonotype originated in a woman between 40 and 55 years old in good health. The CDR3 region is CASSLGVTEAGYTF. In DNA form, the CDR3 reads TGTGCCAGCAGCTTGGGGGTAACAGAAGCTGGCTACACCTTC.